This T cell receptor beta chain was documented in a study of T-cell memory formation after mild COVID-19. About the research overall: For the most part, TCR clusters were specific to one donor. General study results and limits: Pre-infection memory contained some responding clones, which suggested that cross-reactive memory had joined. Mainly in CM and EM were contracting CD4+ clones; CD8+ were in EMRA.

The authors produced TCR alpha and TCR beta cDNA libraries with sample barcodes and UMIs by 5'RACE using constant-segment primers. TCRdb ran MiXCR on the 5' RACE reads and lists one entry per CDR3 protein. This sample has roughly 600,000 distinct CDR3 sequences, with approximately 19% found just once. Trimming removed 4 bases from V and 0 bases from J, with 17 bases in between. This CDR3 contains 18 residues. In germline, CDR1 is SGHNT, CDR2 YYREEE (reference sequence). In regard to this clonotype: Its antigen is not identified.

V gene TRBV5-4 combines with J gene TRBJ2-6; the D call may be TRBD1 or TRBD2 (5 bases each). The sequence derives from an adult woman who had mild COVID-19 (a few samples of this study predate the infection). Cell type and time point are not known. The sequenced sample was PBMCs or a T cell subset sorted from them (not recorded which). The CDR3 region has the DNA TGTGCCAGCAGCCCACCGGGACGGCGGAGCTCTGGGGCCAACGTCCTGACTTTC. It yields the protein CASSPPGRRSSGANVLTF. Using reference TRBV5-4 and TRBJ2-6 for the parts outside the CDR3, the full variable domain is ETGVTQSPTHLIKTRGQQVTLRCSSQSGHNTVSWYQQALGQGPQFIFQYYREEENGRGNFPPRFSGLQFPNYSSELNVNALELDDSALYLCASSPPGRRSSGANVLTFGAGSRLTVL.